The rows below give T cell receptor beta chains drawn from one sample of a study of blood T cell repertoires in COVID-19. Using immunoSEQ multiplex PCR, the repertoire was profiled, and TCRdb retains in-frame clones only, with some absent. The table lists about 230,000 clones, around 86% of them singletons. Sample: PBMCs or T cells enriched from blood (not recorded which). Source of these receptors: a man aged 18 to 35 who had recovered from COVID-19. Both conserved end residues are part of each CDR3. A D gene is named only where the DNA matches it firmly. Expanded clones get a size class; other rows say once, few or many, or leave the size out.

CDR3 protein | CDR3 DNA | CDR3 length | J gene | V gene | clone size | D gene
CASSLSRDRGRAFF | TGTGCCAGCTCTCTTTCCCGGGACAGGGGTAGGGCTTTCTTT | 14 | TRBJ1-1 | TRBV18 | . | TRBD1
CASSPAPRGRDYGYTF | TGTGCCAGCAGCCCAGCCCCACGGGGAAGGGACTATGGCTACACCTTC | 16 | TRBJ1-2 | TRBV7-2 | . | .
CASRGPGQRYEQYF | TGTGCCAGCAGGGGACCGGGACAGCGCTACGAGCAGTACTTC | 14 | TRBJ2-7 | TRBV28 | . | TRBD1
CASSYLRVYTDTQYF | TGTGCCAGCAGCTATCTACGAGTTTACACAGATACGCAGTATTTT | 15 | TRBJ2-3 | TRBV11-2 | . | .
CASSLLRGGSYNEQFF | TGTGCCAGTAGTTTATTGCGGGGGGGCTCCTACAATGAGCAGTTCTTC | 16 | TRBJ2-1 | TRBV19 | . | TRBD2
CASHRGVSEAAGELFF | TGTGCCAGCCACCGAGGTGTATCCGAGGCCGCCGGGGAGCTGTTTTTT | 16 | TRBJ2-2 | TRBV2 | . | .
CASGQTGGSYEQYF | TGTGCTAGTGGTCAAACCGGGGGATCCTACGAGCAGTACTTC | 14 | TRBJ2-7 | TRBV12-5 | . | .
CASSLGQGFGYTF | TGTGCCAGCAGCCTGGGACAGGGTTTTGGCTACACCTTC | 13 | TRBJ1-2 | TRBV7-9 | . | TRBD1
CASSLSGGVGYTF | TGTGCCAGCAGCTTATCAGGGGGTGTCGGCTACACCTTC | 13 | TRBJ1-2 | TRBV11-2 | . | TRBD1
CATSDMDRETFF | TGTGCCACCAGTGACATGGACAGGGAAACTTTCTTT | 12 | TRBJ1-1 | TRBV24-1 | . | TRBD1
CASSDRAAHNEQFF | TGTGCCAGCAGTGACCGAGCCGCGCACAATGAGCAGTTCTTC | 14 | TRBJ2-1 | TRBV25-1 | few | .